The 9 T cell receptor beta chains listed next were all sequenced from one sample in a study of blood T cell repertoires in COVID-19. Sequenced by immunoSEQ multiplex PCR; TCRdb stores in-frame clones only, minus some. The data hold roughly 300,000 clones, with around 87% observed a single time. Sequences were obtained from peripheral blood. The receptors originated from a woman between 45 and 60 years old who had recovered from COVID-19.

The chain joins TRBV14 to TRBJ1-2; D is undetermined. V lost 3 bases and J lost 4, with 12 bases in between. The CDR3 totals 14 residues. CDR1 and CDR2 (germline): SGHDN, FVKESK. CDR3 sequence: CASSHPGVAYGYTF. The CDR3 DNA is TGTGCCAGCAGCCACCCCGGGGTTGCCTATGGCTACACCTTC.

The rearrangement links TRBV9 to TRBJ1-4; D remains ambiguous. CDR1 is SGDLS and CDR2 is YYNGEE in the germline V gene. The CDR3 has 15 residues. The ends were cut back, 0 bases at V and 7 bases at J, with 13 bases in the middle. CDR3 region: CASSVGSNAGEKLFF. Written as DNA, the CDR3 is TGTGCCAGCAGCGTAGGGTCAAACGCCGGTGAAAAACTGTTTTTT.

This chain joins TRBV6-1 and TRBJ2-1; the D is unclear. The CDR3 extends over 15 amino acids. The V gene lost 1 base and the J gene lost 0 bases, with 7 bases spanning the gap. Per the germline V gene, CDR1 is MNHNS and CDR2 is SASEGT. The CDR3 bases are TGTGCCAGCAGTGAAGAGCACCACTCCTACAATGAGCAGTTCTTC. It codes for CASSEEHHSYNEQFF.

Written as DNA, the CDR3 is TGTGCCAGCTCACCGCGTACCCCGGGACAGGGGGCATACGAGCAGTACTTC. Protein product: CASSPRTPGQGAYEQYF. This chain uses TRBV18 with TRBJ2-7, with 12 bases matching TRBD1. J gave up 4 bases and V 3 bases, and 10 bases lay outside the gene matches. Germline V gives CDR1 KGHSH, CDR2 LQKENI. CDR3 size: 17 residues.

This clone showed up just a few times. The chain employs TRBV6-1 and TRBJ1-1; 11 positions match TRBD1. CDR1 and CDR2 from the germline V gene are MNHNS and SASEGT. The CDR3 runs to 15 residues. The V segment lost 1 base and the J segment 7 bases; nucleotides outside the gene matches: 5. The CDR3 is CASSEEGTGGVEAFF. The CDR3 nucleotides read TGTGCCAGCAGTGAAGAGGGGACAGGGGGTGTTGAAGCTTTCTTT.

The chain employs TRBV3-1 (or the pseudogene TRBV3-2) and TRBJ2-5; perhaps TRBD2 as D (7 bases). This CDR3 contains 17 residues. Germline assignment: CDR1 LGHDT and CDR2 YNNKEL (reference sequence). Between the trimmed V and J ends, which lost 0 bases and 5 bases, there was a span of 19 bases. Written as DNA, the CDR3 is TGTGCCAGCAGCCAAGATCGGGGGGCGGGCGCAGGGGAGACCCAGTACTTC. This encodes CASSQDRGAGAGETQYF.

The table lists this clone with many counts. The rearrangement links TRBV28 to TRBJ2-7; TRBD1 is a possible D gene (6 bases). This CDR3 comprises 16 residues. Trimming took 5 bases from V and 7 from J, leaving 24 bases between them. Germline loops: CDR1 MDHEN, CDR2 SYDVKM. CDR3 protein: CASSRSAAGESGEQYF. In DNA form, the CDR3 reads TGTGCCAGCAGTAGATCTGCGGCAGGGGAATCTGGGGAGCAGTACTTC. The full variable domain, in which reference TRBV28 and TRBJ2-7 provide the parts outside the CDR3, is DVKVTQSSRYLVKRTGEKVFLECVQDMDHENMFWYRQDPGLGLRLIYFSYDVKMKEKGDIPEGYSVSREKKERFSLILESASTNQTSMYLCASSRSAAGESGEQYFGPGTRLTVT.

The chain links TRBV19 to TRBJ1-1, with 9 bases identical to TRBD1. V shed 3 bases, J shed 6 bases, and the junction held 2 bases outside the gene matches. The CDR3 contains 13 residues. CDR1 LNHDA and CDR2 SQIVND come from the germline V gene (reference sequence). CDR3 bases: TGTGCCAGTAGTATGACAGGGGGGGCTGAAGCTTTCTTT. Amino acids: CASSMTGGAEAFF.

The chain joins TRBV19 to TRBJ1-5; D might be TRBD1 (6 bases). The germline V gene encodes CDR1 LNHDA and CDR2 SQIVND (reference sequence). The CDR3 length is 14 residues. V lost 4 bases and J lost 2, with 9 bases in between. This chain's CDR3 is CASSKAGGNQPQHF. CDR3 coding DNA: TGTGCCAGTAGTAAGGCAGGGGGCAATCAGCCCCAGCATTTT. The variable domain in full, with the rest retrieved from reference TRBV19 and TRBJ1-5, is DGGITQSPKYLFRKEGQNVTLSCEQNLNHDAMYWYRQDPGQGLRLIYYSQIVNDFQKGDIAEGYSVSREKKESFPLTVTSAQKNPTAFYLCASSKAGGNQPQHFGDGTRLSIL.